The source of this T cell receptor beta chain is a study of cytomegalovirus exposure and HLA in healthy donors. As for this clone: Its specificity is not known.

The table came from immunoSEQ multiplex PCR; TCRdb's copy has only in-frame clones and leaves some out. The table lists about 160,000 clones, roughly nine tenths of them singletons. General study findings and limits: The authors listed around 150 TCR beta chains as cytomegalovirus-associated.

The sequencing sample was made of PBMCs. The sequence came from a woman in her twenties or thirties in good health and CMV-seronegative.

DNA of the CDR3: TGTGCCCCTCAGGTAAGTGCAACTAATGAAAAACTGTTTTTT. Amino acids: CAPQVSATNEKLFF. The J gene is TRBJ1-4, the V gene TRBV28; D remains unclear. Per the germline V gene, CDR1 is MDHEN and CDR2 is SYDVKM. The length of the CDR3 is 14 residues. V was pared by 11 bases and J by 0 bases, with 13 bases between.